These T cell receptor beta chains were read from a single sample in a study of shared clonotypes between healthy human individuals. Repertoires were generated with immunoSEQ multiplex PCR, while TCRdb's copy carries only in-frame clones and drops some. The sample lists some 1,100,000 clones, around 82% occurring once. Sequencing used memory CD4+ T cells from PBMCs. Source of these receptors: a young man in good health. Some clones in this sample may be carry-over from other donors' samples. Both conserved end residues are part of each CDR3. Fields, in order: J gene, V gene, clone size, CDR3 length, D gene, CDR3 DNA, CDR3 protein. The D gene is left open where the match is weak. The size entry is marked missing in some rows and otherwise reads once, few, many or a size class.

J gene: TRBJ1-2
V gene: TRBV10-3
clone size: .
CDR3 length: 16
D gene: TRBD1
CDR3 DNA: TGTGCCATCAGTGAGGCGACAGGGGGAAGGAGCTATGGCTACACCTTC
CDR3 protein: CAISEATGGRSYGYTF

J gene: TRBJ2-5
V gene: TRBV5-1
clone size: .
CDR3 length: 15
D gene: TRBD2
CDR3 DNA: TGCGCCAGCAGCTTGGGACTAGCGGTCCAAGAGACCCAGTACTTC
CDR3 protein: CASSLGLAVQETQYF

J gene: TRBJ2-7
V gene: TRBV5-4
clone size: once
CDR3 length: 13
D gene: .
CDR3 DNA: TGTGCCAGCAGCTTGGCCGGGAGCAGAGAGCAGTACTTC
CDR3 protein: CASSLAGSREQYF

J gene: TRBJ1-2
V gene: TRBV30
clone size: .
CDR3 length: 13
D gene: .
CDR3 DNA: TGTGCCTGGAGACGGGGGGAGTCTTATGGCTACACCTTC
CDR3 protein: CAWRRGESYGYTF

J gene: TRBJ2-1
V gene: TRBV2
clone size: .
CDR3 length: 15
D gene: .
CDR3 DNA: TGTGCCAGCAGGGCCGGGACAAGCTCCTACAATGAGCAGTTCTTC
CDR3 protein: CASRAGTSSYNEQFF

J gene: TRBJ1-1
V gene: TRBV18
clone size: few
CDR3 length: 15
D gene: .
CDR3 DNA: TGTGCCAGCTCACCCAAGGAGGGTATGAACACTGAAGCTTTCTTT
CDR3 protein: CASSPKEGMNTEAFF

J gene: TRBJ2-7
V gene: TRBV7-2
clone size: .
CDR3 length: 13
D gene: TRBD2
CDR3 DNA: TGTGCCAGCAGCCTTCCGGGGGGGCGCGAGCAGTACTTC
CDR3 protein: CASSLPGGREQYF

J gene: TRBJ1-1
V gene: TRBV5-3
clone size: .
CDR3 length: 16
D gene: .
CDR3 DNA: TGTGCCAGAAGCGGTGTTGGCACAGATCCGAACACTGAAGCTTTCTTT
CDR3 protein: CARSGVGTDPNTEAFF

J gene: TRBJ2-7
V gene: TRBV19
clone size: .
CDR3 length: 14
D gene: TRBD1
CDR3 DNA: TGTGCCAGTAGCGACAGGGTCCACACCTACGAGCAGTACTTC
CDR3 protein: CASSDRVHTYEQYF

J gene: TRBJ2-7
V gene: TRBV19
clone size: few
CDR3 length: 14
D gene: TRBD2
CDR3 DNA: TGTGCCAGTGGACTCTCGACAGCGGGGTACGAGCAGTACTTC
CDR3 protein: CASGLSTAGYEQYF

J gene: TRBJ2-2
V gene: TRBV5-4
clone size: .
CDR3 length: 17
D gene: TRBD2
CDR3 DNA: TGTGCCAGCAGCTTGGCTAGCGGGAGGGCCACCACCGGGGAGCTGTTTTTT
CDR3 protein: CASSLASGRATTGELFF

J gene: TRBJ2-1
V gene: TRBV27
clone size: .
CDR3 length: 16
D gene: TRBD1
CDR3 DNA: TGTGCCAGCAGTACATCGACAGGGGACTCCTACAATGAGCAGTTCTTC
CDR3 protein: CASSTSTGDSYNEQFF

J gene: TRBJ2-4
V gene: TRBV7-2
clone size: .
CDR3 length: 14
D gene: .
CDR3 DNA: TGTGCCAGCAGCTTAGGGCTAGCCAAAAACATTCAGTACTTC
CDR3 protein: CASSLGLAKNIQYF

J gene: TRBJ1-5
V gene: TRBV23-1
clone size: .
CDR3 length: 17
D gene: .
CDR3 DNA: TGCGCCAGCAGTCCGCGAGCGGACAAGGATAGCAATCAGCCCCAGCATTTT
CDR3 protein: CASSPRADKDSNQPQHF

J gene: TRBJ2-7
V gene: TRBV29-1
clone size: .
CDR3 length: 12
D gene: TRBD1
CDR3 DNA: TGCAGCGTCTGGACAGGGGAGCGTGAGCAGTACTTC
CDR3 protein: CSVWTGEREQYF

J gene: TRBJ1-1
V gene: TRBV7-9
clone size: .
CDR3 length: 17
D gene: .
CDR3 DNA: TGTGCCAGCAGCGACCCCCGAGCGGGACCCATGAACACTGAAGCTTTCTTT
CDR3 protein: CASSDPRAGPMNTEAFF

J gene: TRBJ2-2
V gene: TRBV6-6
clone size: .
CDR3 length: 16
D gene: TRBD2
CDR3 DNA: TGTGCCAGCAGTAAACTAGCGGGAGAGTACACCGGGGAGCTGTTTTTT
CDR3 protein: CASSKLAGEYTGELFF

J gene: TRBJ2-7
V gene: TRBV7-2
clone size: .
CDR3 length: 14
D gene: TRBD2
CDR3 DNA: TGTGCCAGCAGCTCTCGTAGCGGGAGCTACGAGCAGTACTTC
CDR3 protein: CASSSRSGSYEQYF

J gene: TRBJ2-3
V gene: TRBV7-9
clone size: .
CDR3 length: 14
D gene: TRBD2
CDR3 DNA: TGTGCCAGCAGCTTATTAGCGGGAAGGAATACGCAGTATTTT
CDR3 protein: CASSLLAGRNTQYF

J gene: TRBJ2-1
V gene: TRBV28
clone size: .
CDR3 length: 15
D gene: .
CDR3 DNA: TGTGCCATCGCTCCGGGGCAGGGGGGATACAATGAGCAGTTCTTC
CDR3 protein: CAIAPGQGGYNEQFF

J gene: TRBJ1-4
V gene: TRBV2
clone size: .
CDR3 length: 15
D gene: .
CDR3 DNA: TGTGCCAGCAGTGAGGAAGGGCTTACTAATGAAAAACTGTTTTTT
CDR3 protein: CASSEEGLTNEKLFF

J gene: TRBJ2-5
V gene: TRBV5-1
clone size: .
CDR3 length: 14
D gene: .
CDR3 DNA: TGCGCCAGCAGCTTGGATCGGGGCCGTAGGACCCAGTACTTC
CDR3 protein: CASSLDRGRRTQYF

J gene: TRBJ2-7
V gene: TRBV10-3
clone size: few
CDR3 length: 14
D gene: .
CDR3 DNA: TGTGCCATCAGTGAGTCGCGGACACAGGGCGAGCAGTACTTC
CDR3 protein: CAISESRTQGEQYF

J gene: TRBJ2-1
V gene: TRBV4-3
clone size: .
CDR3 length: 16
D gene: .
CDR3 DNA: TGCGCCAGCAGCCAAGAGAGCGGGTGGAATACACATGAGCAGTTCTTC
CDR3 protein: CASSQESGWNTHEQFF

J gene: TRBJ1-1
V gene: TRBV5-4
clone size: .
CDR3 length: 15
D gene: TRBD1
CDR3 DNA: TGTGCCAGCAGCTTGTTCGGGGACAGCGACACTGAAGCTTTCTTT
CDR3 protein: CASSLFGDSDTEAFF

J gene: TRBJ1-5
V gene: TRBV27
clone size: .
CDR3 length: 17
D gene: .
CDR3 DNA: TGTGCCAGCAGCCGGACTGGGGCCAGCGATAGCAATCAGCCCCAGCATTTT
CDR3 protein: CASSRTGASDSNQPQHF

J gene: TRBJ1-1
V gene: TRBV19
clone size: .
CDR3 length: 17
D gene: TRBD1
CDR3 DNA: TGTGCCAGTAGTGTTAGGGACAGGGGTGCCCTACGGACTGAAGCTTTCTTT
CDR3 protein: CASSVRDRGALRTEAFF

J gene: TRBJ1-1
V gene: TRBV23-1
clone size: .
CDR3 length: 15
D gene: .
CDR3 DNA: TGCGCCAGCGCAACCGGGACGGAGGCTTGGAATGAAGCTTTCTTT
CDR3 protein: CASATGTEAWNEAFF

J gene: TRBJ1-1
V gene: TRBV5-1
clone size: .
CDR3 length: 15
D gene: .
CDR3 DNA: TGCGCCAGCAGCTTGTTCGGACGGGGGAACACTGAAGCTTTCTTT
CDR3 protein: CASSLFGRGNTEAFF

J gene: TRBJ1-2
V gene: TRBV7-2
clone size: .
CDR3 length: 14
D gene: TRBD1
CDR3 DNA: TGTGCCAGCAGATCCGGGACAGGGGGCTATGGCTACACCTTC
CDR3 protein: CASRSGTGGYGYTF

J gene: TRBJ1-2
V gene: TRBV2
clone size: .
CDR3 length: 13
D gene: .
CDR3 DNA: TGTGCCAGCAGTGAAACGGGCAGTTATGGCTACACCTTC
CDR3 protein: CASSETGSYGYTF

J gene: TRBJ1-3
V gene: TRBV7-9
clone size: .
CDR3 length: 12
D gene: .
CDR3 DNA: TGTGCCAGCAGCCAGACTGGAAACACCATATATTTT
CDR3 protein: CASSQTGNTIYF

J gene: TRBJ2-7
V gene: TRBV28
clone size: .
CDR3 length: 14
D gene: TRBD1
CDR3 DNA: TGTGCCAGCAGCCGACCAGGGGGCAGCTACGAGCAGTACTTC
CDR3 protein: CASSRPGGSYEQYF

J gene: TRBJ2-3
V gene: TRBV19
clone size: .
CDR3 length: 11
D gene: .
CDR3 DNA: TGTGCCAGTAGTATGCGGGATACGCAGTATTTT
CDR3 protein: CASSMRDTQYF

J gene: TRBJ2-2
V gene: TRBV5-1
clone size: once
CDR3 length: 17
D gene: TRBD2
CDR3 DNA: TGCGCCAGCACTCTTCTAGCGGGAGGTTCCGACACCGGGGAGCTGTTTTTT
CDR3 protein: CASTLLAGGSDTGELFF

J gene: TRBJ2-7
V gene: TRBV19
clone size: .
CDR3 length: 15
D gene: TRBD2
CDR3 DNA: TGTGCCAGTAGTATACGGGCTAGCGGGAGCTACGAGCAGTACTTC
CDR3 protein: CASSIRASGSYEQYF

J gene: TRBJ2-7
V gene: TRBV7-8
clone size: .
CDR3 length: 13
D gene: TRBD2
CDR3 DNA: TGTGCCAGCAGCGCCGGGACTAGCCGCGAGCAGTACTTC
CDR3 protein: CASSAGTSREQYF

J gene: TRBJ1-1
V gene: TRBV25-1
clone size: .
CDR3 length: 13
D gene: TRBD1
CDR3 DNA: TGTGCCAGCGGACAGGGGCTGACCCCCCAGGCTTTCTTT
CDR3 protein: CASGQGLTPQAFF

J gene: TRBJ1-2
V gene: TRBV7-3
clone size: few
CDR3 length: 15
D gene: TRBD1
CDR3 DNA: TGTGCCAGCAGCCCCCGACAGGGAACTAACTATGGCTACACCTTC
CDR3 protein: CASSPRQGTNYGYTF

J gene: TRBJ1-6
V gene: TRBV30
clone size: few
CDR3 length: 17
D gene: TRBD1
CDR3 DNA: TGTGCCTGGAGTGTACGTTGGACAGGGAGAGATAATTCACCCCTCCACTTT
CDR3 protein: CAWSVRWTGRDNSPLHF

J gene: TRBJ2-3
V gene: TRBV7-9
clone size: once
CDR3 length: 11
D gene: .
CDR3 DNA: TGTGCCAGCAGCTCGACTGATACGCAGTATTTT
CDR3 protein: CASSSTDTQYF

J gene: TRBJ1-5
V gene: TRBV7-2
clone size: .
CDR3 length: 14
D gene: .
CDR3 DNA: TGTGCCAGCAGCTTAGAAGGGGTCAATCAGCCCCAGCATTTT
CDR3 protein: CASSLEGVNQPQHF